One sample yielded the 9 T cell receptor beta chains listed below, sequenced in a study of vaccination and CD4 T cells after COVID-19. As for treatment: roughly ten-day PBMC culture with coronavirus spike peptide pools or control peptides (ViraFEST assay). Their cognate antigens are unknown. Sequencing of cultured CD4+ T cell DNA used the Oncomine TCR Beta short-read assay. MiXCR, applied by TCRdb to the PCR reads, yields one record per CDR3 protein. The table has about 18,000 distinct CDR3 sequences, 50% to 65% seen once. This specimen consisted of CD4+ T cells from blood, cultured in vitro, obtained before SARS-CoV-2 vaccination. These receptors all come from a human donor who had recovered from COVID-19.

This clonotype was counted a few times. V and J are TRBV2 and TRBJ1-2, with TRBD1 identical over 8 bases. Germline values: CDR1 SNHLY, CDR2 FYNNEI. The CDR3 sequence is 12 residues long. The V gene end was trimmed by 6 bases and the J gene end by 7 bases; junction bases not matched to a gene: 4. The CDR3 DNA sequence: TGTGCCAGCAGGGACAGGGTGGTTGGCTACACCTTC. Protein product: CASRDRVVGYTF.

The chain recombines TRBV6-5 with TRBJ2-1; 7 nucleotides align to TRBD2. The germline V gene has CDR1 MNHEY and CDR2 SVGAGI. CDR3 size: 14 residues. The V gene end was trimmed by 0 bases and the J gene end by 5 bases; junction bases not matched to a gene: 1. CDR3 in amino acids: CASSYSGGNNEQFF. For the CDR3, the DNA is TGTGCCAGCAGTTACTCCGGGGGGAACAATGAGCAGTTCTTC.

The chain combines TRBV7-9 with TRBJ1-3, with 7 bases aligning to TRBD1. V shed 5 bases, J shed 0 bases, and the junction held 7 bases outside the gene matches. CDR1 SEHNR and CDR2 FQNEAQ come from the germline V gene (reference sequence). CDR3 length equals 16 residues. The CDR3 DNA reads as TGTGCCAGCAGCCCCCCGGGACAGAACTCTGGAAACACCATATATTTT. This sequence encodes CASSPPGQNSGNTIYF.

The V call is TRBV20-1, the J call TRBJ2-7; 9 positions match TRBD1. Germline loops: CDR1 DFQATT, CDR2 SNEGSKA (reference sequence). The CDR3 is made up of 15 amino acids. J lost 2 bases, V lost 5 bases, and 10 bases had no gene match. CDR3 sequence: CSADSGQGTTYEQYF. The CDR3 coding sequence is TGCAGTGCTGACTCCGGACAGGGGACCACCTACGAGCAGTACTTC.

This clonotype was recorded a few times. For the CDR3, the DNA is TGTGCCAGCAGAGCCGGGACAGGCTATGGCTACACCTTC. It encodes CASRAGTGYGYTF. The chain recombines TRBV11-1 with TRBJ1-2; 8 bases agree with TRBD1. The CDR3 runs 13 residues. CDR1 is SGHAT and CDR2 is FQDESV in the germline V gene (reference sequence). The junction had 4 bases not matched to a gene; V was cut back by 6 bases and J by 4 bases.

The sample holds a few counts of this clonotype. This chain links TRBV10-1 with TRBJ2-3; D ambiguous. The CDR3 has 17 amino acids. V lost 7 bases and J 1 base, leaving 21 bases between the germline ends. CDR1 and CDR2 (germline): WNHNN, SYGVQD (reference sequence). The CDR3 spells CASTLPGLSSGTDTQYF. DNA for the CDR3: TGCGCCAGCACCCTCCCCGGTCTTAGCAGCGGCACAGATACGCAGTATTTT.

The rearrangement uses TRBV7-2 and TRBJ2-7; possible D gene TRBD2, 5 bases. Trimming pared 2 bases from V and 3 bases from J, leaving 8 bases between. The CDR3 length is 13 residues. Germline CDR1 SGHTA, CDR2 FQGNSA. The CDR3 reads CASSLTEGYEQYF. DNA of the CDR3: TGTGCCAGCAGCTTAACAGAGGGCTACGAGCAGTACTTC.

The J gene is TRBJ2-7, the V gene TRBV2, with D perhaps matching TRBD1 (7 bases). The V gene's germline CDR1 is SNHLY and CDR2 FYNNEI. There are 15 residues in the CDR3. The V end was cut by 3 bases, the J end by 0 bases, with 12 bases between. The CDR3 protein is CASSEQGGLSYEQYF. CDR3 coding DNA: TGTGCCAGCAGTGAGCAGGGGGGCCTCTCCTACGAGCAGTACTTC.

The chain uses TRBV12-3 or TRBV12-4 and TRBJ1-1; D gene unclear. CDR3 length equals 14 residues. V was cut by 3 bases and J by 0 bases, with 8 bases left in between. DNA of the CDR3: TGTGCCAGCAGTTTCCCAAGGATGAACACTGAAGCTTTCTTT. It specifies CASSFPRMNTEAFF.